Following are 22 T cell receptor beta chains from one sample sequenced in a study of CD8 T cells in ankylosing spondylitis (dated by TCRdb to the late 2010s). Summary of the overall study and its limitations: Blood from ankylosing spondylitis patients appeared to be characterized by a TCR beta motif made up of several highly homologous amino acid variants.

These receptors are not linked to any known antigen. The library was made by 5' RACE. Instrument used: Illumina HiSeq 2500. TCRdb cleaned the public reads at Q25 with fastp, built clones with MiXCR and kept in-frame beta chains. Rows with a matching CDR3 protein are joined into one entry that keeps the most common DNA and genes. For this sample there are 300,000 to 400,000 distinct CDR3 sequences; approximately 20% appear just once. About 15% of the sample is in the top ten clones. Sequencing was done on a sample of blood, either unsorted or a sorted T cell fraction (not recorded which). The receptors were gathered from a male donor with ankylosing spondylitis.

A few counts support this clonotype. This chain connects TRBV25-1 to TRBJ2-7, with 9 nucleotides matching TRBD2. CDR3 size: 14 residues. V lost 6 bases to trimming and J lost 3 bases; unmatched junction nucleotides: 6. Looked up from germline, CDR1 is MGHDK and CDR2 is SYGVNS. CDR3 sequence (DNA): TGTGCCAGCAGAGGTGCGGGAGGGGACTACGAGCAGTACTTC. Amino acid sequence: CASRGAGGDYEQYF.

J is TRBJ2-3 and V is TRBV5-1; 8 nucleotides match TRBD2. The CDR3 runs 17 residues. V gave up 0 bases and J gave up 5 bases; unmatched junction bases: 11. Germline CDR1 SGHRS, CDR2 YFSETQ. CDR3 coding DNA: TGCGCCAGCAGCTTGGAGAGGGCGGGAGGCACGGGAGATACGCAGTATTTT. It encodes CASSLERAGGTGDTQYF.

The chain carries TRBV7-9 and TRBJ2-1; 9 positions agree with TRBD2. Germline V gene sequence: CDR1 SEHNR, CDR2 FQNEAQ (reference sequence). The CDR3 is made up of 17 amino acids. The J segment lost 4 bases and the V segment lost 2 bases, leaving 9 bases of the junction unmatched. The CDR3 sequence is CASSLFRLADTYNEQFF. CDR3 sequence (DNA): TGTGCCAGCAGCTTATTTCGACTAGCGGATACGTACAATGAGCAGTTCTTC.

DNA of the CDR3: TGTGCCAGCAGCTTAGATTCGGGAGGGAGGGAGCTGTTTTTT. Protein: CASSLDSGGRELFF. The V and J genes are TRBV7-2 and TRBJ2-2; 8 positions agree with TRBD2. The CDR3 extends over 14 amino acids. CDR1 and CDR2 from the germline V gene are SGHTA and FQGNSA. The junction had 4 bases not matched to a gene; V was cut back by 1 base and J by 9 bases.

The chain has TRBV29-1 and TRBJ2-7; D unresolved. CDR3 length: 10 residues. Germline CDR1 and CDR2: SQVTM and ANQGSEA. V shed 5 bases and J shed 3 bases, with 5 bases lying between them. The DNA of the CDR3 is TGCAGCGTTCTCCTCTACGAGCAGTACTTC. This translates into CSVLLYEQYF.

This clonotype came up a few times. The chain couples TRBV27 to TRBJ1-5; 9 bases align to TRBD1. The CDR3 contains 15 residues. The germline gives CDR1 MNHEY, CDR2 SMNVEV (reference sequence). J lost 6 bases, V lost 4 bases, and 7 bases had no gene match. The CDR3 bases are TGTGCCAGCAGTTCTCTACAGGGGGCGGGTCAGCCCCAGCATTTT. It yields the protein CASSSLQGAGQPQHF.

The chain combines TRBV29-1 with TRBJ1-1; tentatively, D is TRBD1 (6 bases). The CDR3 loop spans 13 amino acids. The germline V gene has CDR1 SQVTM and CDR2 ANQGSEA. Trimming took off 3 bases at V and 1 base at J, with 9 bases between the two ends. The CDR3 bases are TGCAGCGTTGATCAGGGGAGGAACACTGAAGCTTTCTTT. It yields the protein CSVDQGRNTEAFF.

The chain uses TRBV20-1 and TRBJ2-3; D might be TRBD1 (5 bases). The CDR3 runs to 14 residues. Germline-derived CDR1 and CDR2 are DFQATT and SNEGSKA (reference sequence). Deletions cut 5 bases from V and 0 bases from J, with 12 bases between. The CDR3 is CSASDSLSTDTQYF. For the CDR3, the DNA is TGCAGTGCTTCCGACAGCCTTAGCACAGATACGCAGTATTTT.

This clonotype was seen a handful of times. Here the CDR3 reads CASSRGTSDEQFF. CDR3 nucleotides: TGCGCCAGCAGCCGAGGGACTAGCGACGAGCAGTTCTTC. The chain couples TRBV4-3 to TRBJ2-1; 10 nucleotides align to TRBD2. With 4 bases clipped from V and 10 bases from J, the junction kept 4 bases outside the gene matches. This CDR3 is 13 amino acids long. Germline lookup yields CDR1 LGHNA and CDR2 YSLEER.

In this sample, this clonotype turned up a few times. The CDR3 nucleotides read TGTGCCAGCTCACCGGACAGGGCTGGGGCCAACGTCCTGACTTTC. As protein: CASSPDRAGANVLTF. The V gene is TRBV18, the J gene TRBJ2-6; 8 bases agree with TRBD1. From germline, CDR1 is KGHSH and CDR2 LQKENI. This CDR3 has 15 residues. With V trimmed by 3 bases and J by 2 bases, 0 bases remained unmatched.

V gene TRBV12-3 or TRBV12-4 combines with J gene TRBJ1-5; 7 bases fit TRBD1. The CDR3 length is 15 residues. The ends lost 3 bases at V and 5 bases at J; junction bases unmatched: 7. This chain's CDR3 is CASSLALTGDQPQHF. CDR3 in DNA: TGTGCCAGCAGTTTGGCGTTAACAGGGGATCAGCCCCAGCATTTT.

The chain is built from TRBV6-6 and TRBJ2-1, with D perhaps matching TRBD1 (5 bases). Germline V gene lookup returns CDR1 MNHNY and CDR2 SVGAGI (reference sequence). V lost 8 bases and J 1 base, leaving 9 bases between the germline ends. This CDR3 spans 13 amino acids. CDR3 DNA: TGTGCCAGCGGGGCTGGGTCCTACAATGAGCAGTTCTTC. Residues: CASGAGSYNEQFF.

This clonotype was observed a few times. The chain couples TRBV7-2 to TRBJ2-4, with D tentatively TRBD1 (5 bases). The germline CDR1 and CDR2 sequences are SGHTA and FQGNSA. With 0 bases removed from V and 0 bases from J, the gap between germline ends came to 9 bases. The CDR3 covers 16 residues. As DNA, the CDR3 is TGTGCCAGCAGCTTAGCAGGGGTACTAGCCAAAAACATTCAGTACTTC. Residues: CASSLAGVLAKNIQYF.

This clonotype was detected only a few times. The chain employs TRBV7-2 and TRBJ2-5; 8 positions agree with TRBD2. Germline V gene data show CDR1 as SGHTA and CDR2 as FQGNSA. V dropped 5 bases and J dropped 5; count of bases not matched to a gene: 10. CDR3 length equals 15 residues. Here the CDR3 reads CASSNRGRTIETQYF. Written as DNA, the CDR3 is TGTGCCAGCAGCAACCGCGGGAGGACCATCGAGACCCAGTACTTC.

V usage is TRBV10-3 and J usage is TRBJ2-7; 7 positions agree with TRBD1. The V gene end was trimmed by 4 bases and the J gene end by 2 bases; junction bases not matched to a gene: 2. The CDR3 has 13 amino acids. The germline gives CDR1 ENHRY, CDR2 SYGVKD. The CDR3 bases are TGTGCCATCAGTGTGGGGACAGCCTACGAGCAGTACTTC. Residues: CAISVGTAYEQYF.

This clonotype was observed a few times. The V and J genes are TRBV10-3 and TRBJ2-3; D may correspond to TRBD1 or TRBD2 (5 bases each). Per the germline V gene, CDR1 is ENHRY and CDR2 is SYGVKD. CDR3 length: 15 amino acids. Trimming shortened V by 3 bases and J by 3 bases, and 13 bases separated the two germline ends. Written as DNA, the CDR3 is TGTGCCATCAGTGATCTGGGGGAGAGGACAGATACGCAGTATTTT. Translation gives CAISDLGERTDTQYF.

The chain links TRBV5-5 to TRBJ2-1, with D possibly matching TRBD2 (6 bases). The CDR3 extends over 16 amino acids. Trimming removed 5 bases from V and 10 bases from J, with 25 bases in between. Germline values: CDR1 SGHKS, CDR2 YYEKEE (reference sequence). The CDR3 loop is CASRSTAGTPDREQFF. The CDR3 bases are TGTGCCAGCAGGTCGACGGCCGGGACTCCTGATCGGGAGCAGTTCTTC.

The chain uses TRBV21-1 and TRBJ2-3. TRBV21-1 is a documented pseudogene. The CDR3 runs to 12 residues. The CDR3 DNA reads TGTGCCAGCCCCAGAAGACCAGATACGCAGTATTTT. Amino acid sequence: CASPRRPDTQYF.

CDR3 loop: CASSYSAGGGGETYEQYF. CDR3 bases: TGTGCCAGCAGTTACTCCGCCGGGGGAGGGGGCGAAACCTACGAGCAGTACTTC. The chain carries TRBV6-5 and TRBJ2-7; D possibly uses TRBD1 or TRBD2 (7 bases each). This CDR3 is 18 amino acids long. Between the trimmed V and J ends, which lost 0 bases and 2 bases, there was a span of 20 bases. CDR1 is MNHEY and CDR2 is SVGAGI in the germline V gene.

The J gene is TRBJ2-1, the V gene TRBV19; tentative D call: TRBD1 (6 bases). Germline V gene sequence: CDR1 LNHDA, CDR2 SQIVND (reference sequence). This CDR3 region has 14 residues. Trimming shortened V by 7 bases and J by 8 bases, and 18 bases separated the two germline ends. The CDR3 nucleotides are TGTGCCAGTACCGATAGGGGGAGAGGGGATGAGCAGTTCTTC. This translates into CASTDRGRGDEQFF.

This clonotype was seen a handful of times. The CDR3 spells CASSLAGRLPYNEQFF. The CDR3 DNA reads as TGCGCCAGCAGCTTGGCCGGGAGGCTCCCCTACAATGAGCAGTTCTTC. The V and J genes are TRBV5-1 and TRBJ2-1; 7 bases fit TRBD2. The germline CDR1 and CDR2 sequences are SGHRS and YFSETQ. V was pared by 0 bases and J by 2 bases, with 5 bases of the junction left unmatched. The CDR3 runs to 16 residues.

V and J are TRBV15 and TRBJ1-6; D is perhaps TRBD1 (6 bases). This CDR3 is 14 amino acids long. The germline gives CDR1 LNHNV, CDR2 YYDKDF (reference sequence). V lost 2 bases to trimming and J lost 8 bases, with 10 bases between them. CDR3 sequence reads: CATSRTGLDSPLHF. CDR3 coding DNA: TGTGCCACCAGCAGAACAGGGTTGGATTCACCCCTCCACTTT.